A single sample is the source of the 10 T cell receptor beta chains below, sequenced in a study of T cell responses to AZD1222 COVID-19 vaccine. This table comes from immunoSEQ multiplex PCR, and its TCRdb copy is limited to in-frame clones, with some not included. There are about 110,000 clones in the sample; roughly 92% occur only once, and more than 2% lies in the top ten. The sample in question was peripheral blood, obtained 28 days after the second AZD1222 dose. Source of these receptors: an adult who received the AZD1222 COVID-19 vaccine.

Here the CDR3 DNA reads TGTGCCAGTAGTATGGGGGACCCAAGCACAGATACGCAGTATTTT. Amino acid sequence: CASSMGDPSTDTQYF. The V and J genes are TRBV19 and TRBJ2-3; either TRBD1 or TRBD2 may fit D (5 bases each). The V end lost 3 bases, the J end lost 0 bases, and 10 bases lay between the germline ends. The CDR3 sequence is 15 residues long. The germline CDR1 and CDR2 sequences are LNHDA and SQIVND (reference sequence).

The chain links TRBV6-1 to TRBJ2-5; weak D call: TRBD1 (5 bases). V was pared by 6 bases and J by 7 bases, with 21 bases between. The CDR3 extends over 15 amino acids. From germline, CDR1 is MNHNS and CDR2 SASEGT. CDR3 DNA: TGTGCCAGCAGAGAACAGGTTTTAATGGTGGGGACCCAGTACTTC. This sequence encodes CASREQVLMVGTQYF.

The chain recombines TRBV5-1 with TRBJ1-1, with D uncertain. The V end was cut by 2 bases, the J end by 1 base, with 12 bases between. The CDR3 is 15 amino acids. Germline assignment: CDR1 SGHRS and CDR2 YFSETQ. The CDR3 spells CASSLPPTENTEAFF. CDR3 DNA sequence: TGCGCCAGCAGCTTACCCCCGACGGAGAACACTGAAGCTTTCTTT.

The rearrangement links TRBV9 to TRBJ2-3; no reliable D call. The V gene's germline CDR1 is SGDLS and CDR2 YYNGEE. The CDR3 sequence is 12 residues long. V lost 1 base and J lost 5, with 5 bases in between. CDR3 DNA sequence: TGTGCCAGCAGCGTACAGGTAGATACGCAGTATTTT. It codes for CASSVQVDTQYF.

The gene calls are TRBV21-1 and TRBJ2-7; the D segment call TRBD1 is taken from the table without a DNA check. TRBV21-1 represents a pseudogene. The CDR3 has 13 residues. The CDR3 here is CASPRQGGYEQYF. In nucleotides, the CDR3 is TGTGCCAGCCCTCGACAGGGGGGCTACGAGCAGTACTTC.

The chain employs TRBV30 and TRBJ2-5; D unclear. Trimming left V 4 bases short and J 3 bases short, with 3 bases between. This CDR3 is built from 10 residues. Germline V CDR1 and CDR2: GTSNPN, SVGIG (reference sequence). The CDR3 region has the DNA TGTGCCTGGAAAGAAGAGACCCAGTACTTC. The encoded protein is CAWKEETQYF.

CDR3 nucleotides: TGTGCCAGCAGTTTAGGGGGGTCCGACGGGGAGCTGTTTTTT. Encoded protein: CASSLGGSDGELFF. The chain is built from TRBV28 and TRBJ2-2; tentatively, D is TRBD2 (6 bases). CDR3 size: 14 residues. CDR1 is MDHEN and CDR2 is SYDVKM in the germline V gene. Trimming removed 2 bases from V and 7 bases from J, with 11 bases in between.

The chain employs TRBV5-1 and TRBJ1-1; D is uncertain. CDR3 length: 15 residues. V was pared by 4 bases and J by 0 bases, with 13 bases between. Germline V gene lookup returns CDR1 SGHRS and CDR2 YFSETQ. The CDR3 nucleotides read TGCGCCAGCAGCCCCCGGGCAGGTATGAACACTGAAGCTTTCTTT. Translated: CASSPRAGMNTEAFF.

CDR3 in amino acids: CASSETYRGLMSQHF. CDR3 in DNA: TGTGCCAGCAGTGAAACCTACAGGGGCCTCATGTCCCAGCATTTT. The V and J genes are TRBV2 and TRBJ1-5; TRBD1 aligns across 7 bases. This CDR3 spans 15 amino acids. Looked up from germline, CDR1 is SNHLY and CDR2 is FYNNEI. J lost 11 bases, V lost 2 bases, and 12 bases had no gene match.

The chain links TRBV5-1 to TRBJ2-3; TRBD2 might be the D (5 bases). The germline gives CDR1 SGHRS, CDR2 YFSETQ. The CDR3 sequence is 11 residues long. Trimming shortened V by 4 bases and J by 6 bases, and 6 bases separated the two germline ends. CDR3 sequence reads: CASSPGDTQYF. The CDR3 region has the DNA TGCGCCAGCAGCCCGGGGGATACGCAGTATTTT.